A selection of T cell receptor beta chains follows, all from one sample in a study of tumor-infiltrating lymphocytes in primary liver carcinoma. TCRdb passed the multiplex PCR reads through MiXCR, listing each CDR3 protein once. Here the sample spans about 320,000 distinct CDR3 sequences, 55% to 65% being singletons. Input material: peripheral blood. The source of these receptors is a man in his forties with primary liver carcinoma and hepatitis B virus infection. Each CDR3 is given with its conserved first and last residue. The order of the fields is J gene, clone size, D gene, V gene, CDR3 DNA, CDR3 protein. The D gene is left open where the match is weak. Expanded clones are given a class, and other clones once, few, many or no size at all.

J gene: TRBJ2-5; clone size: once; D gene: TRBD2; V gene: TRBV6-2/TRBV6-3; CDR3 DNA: TGTGTCAGCAGCCATACCCGTCGGACTAGCGGGAGAAGGGAGACCCAGTACTTC; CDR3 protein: CVSSHTRRTSGRRETQYF
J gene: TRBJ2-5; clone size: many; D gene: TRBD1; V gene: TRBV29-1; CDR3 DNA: TGCAGCGTTGAACCGGCAGGGACAGGGGAGACCCAGTACTTC; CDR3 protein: CSVEPAGTGETQYF
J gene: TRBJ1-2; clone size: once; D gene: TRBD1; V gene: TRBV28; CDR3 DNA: TGTGCCAGCAACGTAGACAGGGCTAACTATGGCTACACCTTC; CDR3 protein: CASNVDRANYGYTF
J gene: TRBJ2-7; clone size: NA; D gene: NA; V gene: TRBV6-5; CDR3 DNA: TGTGCCAGCACTCCCAGGCATTACTACGAGCAGTACTTC; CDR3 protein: CASTPRHYYEQYF
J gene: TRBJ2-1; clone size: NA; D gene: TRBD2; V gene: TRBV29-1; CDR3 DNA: TGCAACGCTGAAGATCGGACGGGAGGGCCCCTATACAATGAGCAGTTCTTC; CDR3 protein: CNAEDRTGGPLYNEQFF
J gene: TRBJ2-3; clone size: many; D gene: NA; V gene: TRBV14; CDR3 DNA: TGTGCCAGCAGCCGCCTTAGCTTCCCAGATACGCAGTATTTT; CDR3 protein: CASSRLSFPDTQYF
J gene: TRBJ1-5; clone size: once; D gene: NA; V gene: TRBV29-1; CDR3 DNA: TGCAGTGTTGAAGTCGCGGTGAATCAGCCCCCGCATTTT; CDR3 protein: CSVEVAVNQPPHF
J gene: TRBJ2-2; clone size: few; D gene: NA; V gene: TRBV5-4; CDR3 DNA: TGTGCCAGCAGCTTGGAGACGAGGGGCGGGGAGCTGTTTTTT; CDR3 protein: CASSLETRGGELFF
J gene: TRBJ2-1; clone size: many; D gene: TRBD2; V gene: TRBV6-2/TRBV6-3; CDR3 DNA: TGTGCCAGCAGATCCCCTAGCGGGTATAACAATGAGCAGTTCTTC; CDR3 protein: CASRSPSGYNNEQFF
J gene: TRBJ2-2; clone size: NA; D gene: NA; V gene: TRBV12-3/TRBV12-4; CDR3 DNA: TGTGCCAGCAGTTTATACGGTGCCAACGGGGGGCTGTTCTTT; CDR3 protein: CASSLYGANGGLFF
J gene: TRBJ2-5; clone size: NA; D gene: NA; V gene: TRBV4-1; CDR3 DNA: TGCGCCGGCAGCCGGGGCGTCCAAGAGACCCAGTACTTC; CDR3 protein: CAGSRGVQETQYF
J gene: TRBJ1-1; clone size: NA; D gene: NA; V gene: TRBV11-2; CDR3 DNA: TGTGCCAGCAGCCCTCTAGGGACGGAGTTCATGAACACTGATGCTTTCTTT; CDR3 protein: CASSPLGTEFMNTDAFF
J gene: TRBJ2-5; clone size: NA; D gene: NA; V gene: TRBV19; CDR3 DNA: TGTGCCAGTAATCAGGAGCCGGGGGAGACCCAGTACTTC; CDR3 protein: CASNQEPGETQYF
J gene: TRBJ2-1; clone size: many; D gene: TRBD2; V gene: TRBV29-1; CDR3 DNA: TGCAGCGTTGGAGCGGGGAACAATGAGCAGTTCTTC; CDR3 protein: CSVGAGNNEQFF
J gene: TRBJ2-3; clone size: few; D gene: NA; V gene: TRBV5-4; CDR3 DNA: TGTGCCAGCAGCTTCGCGACGGGGCCTAGCACAGATACGCAGTATTTT; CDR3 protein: CASSFATGPSTDTQYF
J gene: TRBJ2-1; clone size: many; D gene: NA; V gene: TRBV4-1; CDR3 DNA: TGCGCCAGCAGCCAGACGGCCCGAAAATACAATGAGCAGTTCTTC; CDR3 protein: CASSQTARKYNEQFF
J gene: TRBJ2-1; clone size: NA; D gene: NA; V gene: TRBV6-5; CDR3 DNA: TGTGCCAGCAGGCGAGGGGGAGGACGGGGGCCGATAGCGGTGAAGTCCTACAATGAGCAGTTCTTC; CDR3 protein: CASRRGGGRGPIAVKSYNEQFF
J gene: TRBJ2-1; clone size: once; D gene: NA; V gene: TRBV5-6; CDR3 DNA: TGTGCCAGCAGCATAAGGGGATTGGTAAGCAATGAGCAGTTCTTC; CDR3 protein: CASSIRGLVSNEQFF
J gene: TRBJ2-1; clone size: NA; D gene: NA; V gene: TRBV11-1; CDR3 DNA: TGTGCCAGCAGCTTACTCGCTGGCGCGGATTGCTCCTTCAATGAGCAGTTCTTC; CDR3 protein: CASSLLAGADCSFNEQFF
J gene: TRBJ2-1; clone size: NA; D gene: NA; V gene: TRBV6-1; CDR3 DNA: TGTGCCAGCATCGACAGTACCTCCTACAATGAGCAGTTCTTC; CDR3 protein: CASIDSTSYNEQFF
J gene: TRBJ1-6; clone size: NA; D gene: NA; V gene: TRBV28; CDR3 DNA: TGTGCCAGCAGGCGGACAGAAGTAAATTCACCCCTCCACTTT; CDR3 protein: CASRRTEVNSPLHF
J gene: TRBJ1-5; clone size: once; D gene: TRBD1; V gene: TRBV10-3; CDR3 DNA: TGTGCCATCAGTCTGGGACAGGGGAGAGATCAGCCCCAGCATTTT; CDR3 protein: CAISLGQGRDQPQHF
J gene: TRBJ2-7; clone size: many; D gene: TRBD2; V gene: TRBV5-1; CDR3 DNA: TGCGCCAGCAGCTTGGGGACTAGAAGTCAGTCCTACGAGCAGTACTTC; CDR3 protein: CASSLGTRSQSYEQYF
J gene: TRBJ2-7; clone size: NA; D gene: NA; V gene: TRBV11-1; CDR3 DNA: TGTGCCAGCAGCCCGCCATCCCACGAGCAGTACTTC; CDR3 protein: CASSPPSHEQYF
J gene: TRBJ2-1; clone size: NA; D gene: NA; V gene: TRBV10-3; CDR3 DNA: TGTGCCTCAGCTGGCAGCGGGTGGTCCGACAATGGGCAGTTCTTC; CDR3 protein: CASAGSGWSDNGQFF
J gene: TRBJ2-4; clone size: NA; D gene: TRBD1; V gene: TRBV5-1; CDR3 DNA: TGCGCCAGCAGCATCGGACAGGGCCAAAACATTCAGTACTTC; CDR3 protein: CASSIGQGQNIQYF
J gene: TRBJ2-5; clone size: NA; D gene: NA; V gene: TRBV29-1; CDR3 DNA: TGCAGCGTTGCGCTTGCGGGAGAGACCCAGTACTTC; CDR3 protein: CSVALAGETQYF
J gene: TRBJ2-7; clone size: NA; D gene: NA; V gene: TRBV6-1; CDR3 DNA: TGTGCCACCATGAAGGTGGCTAGCCGAAACGAGCAATACTTC; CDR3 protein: CATMKVASRNEQYF
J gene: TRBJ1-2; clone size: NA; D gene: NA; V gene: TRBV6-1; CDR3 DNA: TGTGCCAGCACCGACCCGGAGGATGGCTACACCTTC; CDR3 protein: CASTDPEDGYTF
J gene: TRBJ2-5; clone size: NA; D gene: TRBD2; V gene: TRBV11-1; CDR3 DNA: TGTGTCAGCAGCATGCGGGAGGGCCGTGTGACCCAGTACTTC; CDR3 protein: CVSSMREGRVTQYF
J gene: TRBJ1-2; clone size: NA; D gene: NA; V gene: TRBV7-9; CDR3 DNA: TGTGCCAGCCACAGCGGGGGCGTTGGCTATGGCTACACCTTC; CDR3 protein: CASHSGGVGYGYTF
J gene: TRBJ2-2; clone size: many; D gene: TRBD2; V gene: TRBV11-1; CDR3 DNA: TGTGCCAGCAGCCAAACGACTAGCCTATACACCGGGGAGCTGTTTTTT; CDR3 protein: CASSQTTSLYTGELFF
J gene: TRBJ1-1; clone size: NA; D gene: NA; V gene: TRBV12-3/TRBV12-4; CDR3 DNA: TGTGCCAGGACCTTTTTCGGGGGCCCGGAAACTGAAGCTTTCTTT; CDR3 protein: CARTFFGGPETEAFF
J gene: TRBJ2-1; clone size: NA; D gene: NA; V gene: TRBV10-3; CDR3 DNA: TGTGCCATCAGTCCCGATTCTGCCTACAATGAGCAGTTCTTC; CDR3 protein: CAISPDSAYNEQFF
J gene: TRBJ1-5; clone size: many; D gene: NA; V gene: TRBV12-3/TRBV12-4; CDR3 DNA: TGTGCCAGCACTCCCGGCGAGTACGGCGACAATCAGCCCCAGCATTTT; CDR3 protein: CASTPGEYGDNQPQHF
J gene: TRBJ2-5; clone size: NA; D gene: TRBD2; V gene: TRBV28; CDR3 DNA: TGTGCCAGCAGCCAGGTAGCGGGCTCGGCCCAGTACTTC; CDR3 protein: CASSQVAGSAQYF
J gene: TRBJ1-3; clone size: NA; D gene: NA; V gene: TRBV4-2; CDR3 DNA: TGTGCCAGCAGCCAAGGGACTTTGAGAAGTGGAAACACCATATATTTT; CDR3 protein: CASSQGTLRSGNTIYF
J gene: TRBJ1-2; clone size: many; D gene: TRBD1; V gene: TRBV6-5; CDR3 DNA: TGTGCCAGCAGGACAGGGATTAACTATGGCTACACCTTC; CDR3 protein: CASRTGINYGYTF
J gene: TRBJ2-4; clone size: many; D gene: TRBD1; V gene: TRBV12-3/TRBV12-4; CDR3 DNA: TGTGCCAGCAGTCCCGGGACAGGGGGCAAAATTCAGTACTTC; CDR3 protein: CASSPGTGGKIQYF
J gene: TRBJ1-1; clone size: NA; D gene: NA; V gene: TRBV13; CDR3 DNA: TGTGCCAGCAGCTTAGGGACAGGTGTGGACACTGAAGCTTTCTTT; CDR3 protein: CASSLGTGVDTEAFF
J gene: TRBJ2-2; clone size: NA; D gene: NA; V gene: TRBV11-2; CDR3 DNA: TGTGTCAGCAGTTCACGGGGAGTCGGGGAGCTGTTTTTT; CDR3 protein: CVSSSRGVGELFF
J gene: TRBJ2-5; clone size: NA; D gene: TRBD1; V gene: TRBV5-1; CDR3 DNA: TGCGCCAGCAGCTTGGTGGGACAGGGGGAGGCAGAGACCCAGTACTTC; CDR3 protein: CASSLVGQGEAETQYF
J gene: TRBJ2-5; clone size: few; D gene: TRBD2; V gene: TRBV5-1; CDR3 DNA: TGCGCCAGCAGCTTGGAGGGACTAGATACGGAGACCCAGTACTTC; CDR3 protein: CASSLEGLDTETQYF
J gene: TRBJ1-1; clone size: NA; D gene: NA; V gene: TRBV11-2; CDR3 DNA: TGTGCCAGCAGCTTGAACTCCTTGAACACTGAAGCTTTCTTT; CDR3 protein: CASSLNSLNTEAFF
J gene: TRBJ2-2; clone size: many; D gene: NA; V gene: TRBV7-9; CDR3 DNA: TGTGCCAGCAGCCCTTGGAACAGCAACACCGGGGAGCTGTTTTTT; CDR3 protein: CASSPWNSNTGELFF
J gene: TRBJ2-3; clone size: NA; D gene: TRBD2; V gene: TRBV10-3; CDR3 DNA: TGTGTCATCAGACCTCACACCATGATAACTAGCGGGAGTACAGATACGCAGTATTTT; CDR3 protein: CVIRPHTMITSGSTDTQYF
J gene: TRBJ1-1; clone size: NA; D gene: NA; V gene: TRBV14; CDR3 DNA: TGTGCCAGCAGCCTTATCCCCGTTGTTTCTGAGGGGATGAACACTGAAGCTATCTTT; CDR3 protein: CASSLIPVVSEGMNTEAIF
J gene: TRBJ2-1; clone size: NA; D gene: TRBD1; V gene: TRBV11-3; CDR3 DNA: TGTGCCAGCGGCTTAGCCGGGACAGGGTACAATGAGCAGCTCTTC; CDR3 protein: CASGLAGTGYNEQLF
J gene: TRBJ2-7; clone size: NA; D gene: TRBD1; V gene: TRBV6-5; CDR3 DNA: TGTGCCACCAGTTTTTCCTCAGGGGGCCTCAACGAGCAGTACTTC; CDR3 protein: CATSFSSGGLNEQYF
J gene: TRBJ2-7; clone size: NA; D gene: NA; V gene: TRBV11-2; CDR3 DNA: TGTGCCAGCAGCTTGTCAGGCGAGTGTACCAACGAGCAGTACTTC; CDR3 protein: CASSLSGECTNEQYF
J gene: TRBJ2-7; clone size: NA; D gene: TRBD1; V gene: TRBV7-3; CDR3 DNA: TGTGCCAGCAGCCTCGGAAGGACAGGGGCGGGCGAGCAGTACTTC; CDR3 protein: CASSLGRTGAGEQYF
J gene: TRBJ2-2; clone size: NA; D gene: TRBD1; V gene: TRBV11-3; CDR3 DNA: TGTGCCAGCAGCTCTGGGACAGCGTCGAATATCGGGGAGCTGTTTTTT; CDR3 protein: CASSSGTASNIGELFF
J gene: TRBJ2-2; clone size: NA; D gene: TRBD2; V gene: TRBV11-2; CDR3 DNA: TGTGGTAGCAGCTTAGGACTAGCGGACACCGGGGAGCTGTTTTTT; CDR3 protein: CGSSLGLADTGELFF